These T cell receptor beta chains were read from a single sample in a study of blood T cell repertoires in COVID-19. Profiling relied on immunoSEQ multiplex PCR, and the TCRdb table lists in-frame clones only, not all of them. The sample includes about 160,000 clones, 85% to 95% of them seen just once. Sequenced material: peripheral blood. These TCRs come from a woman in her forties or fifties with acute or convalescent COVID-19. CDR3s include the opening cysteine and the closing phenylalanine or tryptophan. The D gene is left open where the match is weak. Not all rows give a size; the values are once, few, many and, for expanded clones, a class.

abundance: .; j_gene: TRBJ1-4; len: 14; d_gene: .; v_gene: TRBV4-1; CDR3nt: TGCGCCAGCAGCTCCATAGGGAGGGTGGAAAAACTGTTTTTT; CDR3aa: CASSSIGRVEKLFF
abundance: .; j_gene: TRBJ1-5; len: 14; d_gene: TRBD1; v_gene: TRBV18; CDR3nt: TGTGCCAGCTCACGGGGGACAGATAATCAGCCCCAGCATTTT; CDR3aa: CASSRGTDNQPQHF
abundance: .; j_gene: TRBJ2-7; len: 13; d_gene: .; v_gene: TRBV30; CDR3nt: TGTGCCTGGAGTGTACGTCAGGACTCCGAGCAGTACTTC; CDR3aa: CAWSVRQDSEQYF
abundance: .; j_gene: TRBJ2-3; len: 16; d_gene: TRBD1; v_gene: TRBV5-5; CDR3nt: TGTGCCAGCAGCCCGCTCCGGGACAGGAGCACAGATACGCAGTATTTT; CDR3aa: CASSPLRDRSTDTQYF
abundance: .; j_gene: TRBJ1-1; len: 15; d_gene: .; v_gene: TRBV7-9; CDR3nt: TGTGCCAGCAGCTTAGGAGAGGCCCTGAACACTGAAGCTTTCTTT; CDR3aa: CASSLGEALNTEAFF
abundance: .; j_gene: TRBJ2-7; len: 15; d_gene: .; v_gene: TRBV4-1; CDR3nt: TGCGCCAGCAGCCAGCTGGGGCTTGGGGATTACGGGCAGTACTTC; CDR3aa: CASSQLGLGDYGQYF
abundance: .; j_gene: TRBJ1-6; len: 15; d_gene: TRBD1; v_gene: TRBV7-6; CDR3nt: TGTGCCAGCAGCCGCCGGGACAGGGGAAATTCACCCCTCCACTTT; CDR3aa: CASSRRDRGNSPLHF
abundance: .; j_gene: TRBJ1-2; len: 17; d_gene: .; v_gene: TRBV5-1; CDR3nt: TGCGCCAGCAGCTTAGGGGTCTCGGGGGGCTCGAACTATGGCTACACCTTC; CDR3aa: CASSLGVSGGSNYGYTF
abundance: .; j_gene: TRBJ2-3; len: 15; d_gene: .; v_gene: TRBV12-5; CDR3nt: TGTGCTAGTGGTCTTCCCTCCAGGGTTCCAGATACGCAGTATTTT; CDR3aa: CASGLPSRVPDTQYF
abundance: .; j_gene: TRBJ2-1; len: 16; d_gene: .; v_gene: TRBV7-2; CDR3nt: TGTGCCAGCAGCCCCGTCGTCGGGATTAGGACGAATGAGCAGTTCTTC; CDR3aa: CASSPVVGIRTNEQFF
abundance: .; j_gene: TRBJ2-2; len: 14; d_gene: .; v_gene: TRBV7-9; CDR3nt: TGTGCCAGCACCCACAAAAGAAACGCCGGGGAGCTGTTTTTT; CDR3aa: CASTHKRNAGELFF
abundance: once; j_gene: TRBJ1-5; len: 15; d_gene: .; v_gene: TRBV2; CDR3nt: TGTGCCAGCCGCCTTACGGGGTCGGGGAGGGAGCCCCAGCATTTT; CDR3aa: CASRLTGSGREPQHF
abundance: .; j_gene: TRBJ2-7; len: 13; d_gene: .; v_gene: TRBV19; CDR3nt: TGTGCCAGACAGGACGTCGGGTCCTACGAGCAGTACTTC; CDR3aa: CARQDVGSYEQYF
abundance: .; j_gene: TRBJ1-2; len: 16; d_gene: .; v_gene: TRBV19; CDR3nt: TGTGCCAGTAGTCCTGGGGGGGCGACCTCTAACTATGGCTACACCTTC; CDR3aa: CASSPGGATSNYGYTF
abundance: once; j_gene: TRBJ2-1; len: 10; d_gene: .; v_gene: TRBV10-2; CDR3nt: TGCGCCAGCAAATTAGCGGATCAGTTCTTC; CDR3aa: CASKLADQFF
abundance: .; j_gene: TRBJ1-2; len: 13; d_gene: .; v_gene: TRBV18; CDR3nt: TGTGCCAGCTCCCCCGGGAGCAACTATGGCTACACCTTC; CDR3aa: CASSPGSNYGYTF
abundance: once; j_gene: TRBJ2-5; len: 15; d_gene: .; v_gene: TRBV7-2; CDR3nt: TGTGCCAGCAGCCTACCCGCCGGCAGGGGAGAGACCCAGTACTTC; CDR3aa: CASSLPAGRGETQYF
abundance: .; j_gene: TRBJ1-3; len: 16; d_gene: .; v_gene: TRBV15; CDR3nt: TGTGCCACCAGCAGAGATTCGGGAGACTCTGGAAACACCATATATTTT; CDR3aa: CATSRDSGDSGNTIYF
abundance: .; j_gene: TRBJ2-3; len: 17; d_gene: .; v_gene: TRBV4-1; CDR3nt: TGCGCCAGCAGCCAAGGAGAGGAGGGGGCCCCCACAGATACGCAGTATTTT; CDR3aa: CASSQGEEGAPTDTQYF
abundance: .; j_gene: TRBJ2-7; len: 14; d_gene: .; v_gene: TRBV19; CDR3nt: TGTGCCAGTAGCAAGACGGGGTCCTCATACGAGCAGTACTTC; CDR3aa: CASSKTGSSYEQYF
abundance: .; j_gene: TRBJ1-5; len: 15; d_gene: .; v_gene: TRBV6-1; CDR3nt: TGTGCCAGCAGTGAAGCTTGGACAGCCGGAGGGCCCCAGCATTTT; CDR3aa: CASSEAWTAGGPQHF
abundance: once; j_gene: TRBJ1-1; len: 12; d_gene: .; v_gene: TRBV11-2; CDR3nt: TGTGCCAGCAGCTTGAAACTCGGTGAAGCTTTCTTT; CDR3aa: CASSLKLGEAFF
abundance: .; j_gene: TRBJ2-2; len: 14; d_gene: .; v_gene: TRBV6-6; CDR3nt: TGTGCCAGCAGAGGACAGTGGAACACCGGGGAGCTGTTTTTT; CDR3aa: CASRGQWNTGELFF
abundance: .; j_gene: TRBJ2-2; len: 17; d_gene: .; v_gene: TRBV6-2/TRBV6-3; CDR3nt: TGTGCCAGCAGTTACTCATTACCGACTAGAAACTACGGGGAGCTGTTTTTT; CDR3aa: CASSYSLPTRNYGELFF
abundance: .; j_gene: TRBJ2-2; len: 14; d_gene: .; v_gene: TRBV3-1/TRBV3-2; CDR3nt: TGTGCCAGCAGCCGACCCCGGGAGACCGGGGAGCTGTTTTTT; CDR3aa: CASSRPRETGELFF
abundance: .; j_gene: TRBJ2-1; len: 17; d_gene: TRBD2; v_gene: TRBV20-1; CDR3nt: TGCAGTGCTAGTTTCCTAGCGGGAGGGAGGGCCTACAATGAGCAGTTCTTC; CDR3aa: CSASFLAGGRAYNEQFF
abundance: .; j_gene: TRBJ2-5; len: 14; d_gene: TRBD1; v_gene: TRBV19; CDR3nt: TGTGCCAGTAGTACCACAGGGGTGAGAGAGACCCAGTACTTC; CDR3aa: CASSTTGVRETQYF
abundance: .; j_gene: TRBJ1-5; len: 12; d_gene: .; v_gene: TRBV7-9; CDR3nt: TGTGCCAGTGGACGGGACAATCAGCCCCAGCATTTT; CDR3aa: CASGRDNQPQHF
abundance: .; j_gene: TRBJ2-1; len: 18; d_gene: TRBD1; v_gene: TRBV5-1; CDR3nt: TGCGCCAGCAGCTCGGGACAGGGGGTCCTGAGCTCCTACAATGAGCAGTTCTTC; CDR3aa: CASSSGQGVLSSYNEQFF
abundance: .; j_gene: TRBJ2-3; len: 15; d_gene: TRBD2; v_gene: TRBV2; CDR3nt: TGTGCCAGCACCAGACTAGCGGGGGCTACAGATACGCAGTATTTT; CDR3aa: CASTRLAGATDTQYF
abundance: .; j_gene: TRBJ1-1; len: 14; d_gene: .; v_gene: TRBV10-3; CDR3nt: TGTGCCATCAGGTACCGGGACTCAATGACTGAAGCTTTCTTT; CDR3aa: CAIRYRDSMTEAFF
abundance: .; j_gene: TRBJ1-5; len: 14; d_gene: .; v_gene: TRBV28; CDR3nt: TGTGCCAGCAGCCTAGTAGCGGCGTGGCAGCCCCAGCATTTT; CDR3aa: CASSLVAAWQPQHF
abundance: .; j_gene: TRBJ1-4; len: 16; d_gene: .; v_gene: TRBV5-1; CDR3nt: TGCGCCAGCAGCTTCGGGGGAGTTGTAACTAATGAAAAACTGTTTTTT; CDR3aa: CASSFGGVVTNEKLFF
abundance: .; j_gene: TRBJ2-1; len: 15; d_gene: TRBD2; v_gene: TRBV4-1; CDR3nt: TGCGCCAGCAGCTTTCAGCGGGGCTCCTACAATGAGCAGTTCTTC; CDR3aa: CASSFQRGSYNEQFF
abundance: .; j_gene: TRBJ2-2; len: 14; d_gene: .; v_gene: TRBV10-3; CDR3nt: TGTGCCATCAGTGAGTCACCTAGCATGGGTGAGCTGTTTTTT; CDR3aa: CAISESPSMGELFF
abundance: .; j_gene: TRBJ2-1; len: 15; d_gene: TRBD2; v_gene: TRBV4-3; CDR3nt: TGCGCCAGCAGCCAAGACGGGAGGGGTTACAATGAGCAGTTCTTC; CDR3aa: CASSQDGRGYNEQFF
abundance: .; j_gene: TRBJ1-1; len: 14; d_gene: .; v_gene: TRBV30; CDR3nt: TGTGCCTGGAGTGTAGGTCAGGGGAACACTGAAGCTTTCTTT; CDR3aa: CAWSVGQGNTEAFF
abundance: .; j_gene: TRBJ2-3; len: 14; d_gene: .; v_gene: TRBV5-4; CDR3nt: TGTGCCAGCAGTGTCGAGAGGAACACAGATACGCAGTATTTT; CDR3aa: CASSVERNTDTQYF
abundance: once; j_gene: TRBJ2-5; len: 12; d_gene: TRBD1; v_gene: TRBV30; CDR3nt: TGTGCCTGGGACAGGGCGTGGGAGACCCAGTACTTC; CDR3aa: CAWDRAWETQYF
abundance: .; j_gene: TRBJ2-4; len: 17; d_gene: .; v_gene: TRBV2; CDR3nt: TGTGCCAGCAGTGTTTGGGCCAGTCCGACAGCCAAAAACATTCAGTACTTC; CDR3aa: CASSVWASPTAKNIQYF
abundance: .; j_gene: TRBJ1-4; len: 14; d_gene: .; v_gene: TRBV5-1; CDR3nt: TGCGCCAGCAGCGACACGGGGGGAAGTGAAAAACTGTTTTTT; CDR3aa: CASSDTGGSEKLFF
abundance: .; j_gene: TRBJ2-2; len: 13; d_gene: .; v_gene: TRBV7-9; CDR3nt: TGTGCCCTTCAAAACTCGAACACCGGGGAGCTGTTTTTT; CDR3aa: CALQNSNTGELFF
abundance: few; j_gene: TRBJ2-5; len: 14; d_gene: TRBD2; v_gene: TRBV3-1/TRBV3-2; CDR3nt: TGTGCCAGCAGCCCACTAGCGGGGGTGGAGACCCAGTACTTC; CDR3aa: CASSPLAGVETQYF
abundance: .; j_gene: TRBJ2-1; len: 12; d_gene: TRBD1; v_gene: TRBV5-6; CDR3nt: TGTGCCAGCAGCCTGGGACAGAATGAGCAGTTCTTC; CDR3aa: CASSLGQNEQFF
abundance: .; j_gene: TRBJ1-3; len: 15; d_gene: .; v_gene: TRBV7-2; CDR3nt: TGTGCCAGCAGCCCAGGCCCGAGCTCTGGAAACACCATATATTTT; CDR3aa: CASSPGPSSGNTIYF
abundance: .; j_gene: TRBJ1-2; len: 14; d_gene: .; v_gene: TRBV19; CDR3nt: TGTGCCACCACCGTGGACACGACTAACTATGGCTACACCTTC; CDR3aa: CATTVDTTNYGYTF
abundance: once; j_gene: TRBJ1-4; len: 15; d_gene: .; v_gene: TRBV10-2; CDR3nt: TGCGCCAGCAGTGAAAACGGCAGGGGAATTGAAAAACTGTTTTTT; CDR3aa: CASSENGRGIEKLFF
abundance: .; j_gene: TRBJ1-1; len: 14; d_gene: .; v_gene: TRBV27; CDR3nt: TGTGCCACCATAAAACGTGGGGCAAACACTGAAGCTTTCTTT; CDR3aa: CATIKRGANTEAFF
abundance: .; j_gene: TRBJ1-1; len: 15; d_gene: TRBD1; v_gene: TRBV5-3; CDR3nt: TGTGCCAGAAGCCTCGGACAGGGAAGCGTCACTGAAGCTTTCTTT; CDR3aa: CARSLGQGSVTEAFF
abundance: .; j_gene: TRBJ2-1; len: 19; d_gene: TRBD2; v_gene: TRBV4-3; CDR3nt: TGCGCCAGCAGCCAACCGGGACTAGCGGGAGAAGCATCCTACAATGAGCAGTTCTTC; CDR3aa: CASSQPGLAGEASYNEQFF
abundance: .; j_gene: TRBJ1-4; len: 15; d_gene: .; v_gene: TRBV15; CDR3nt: TGTGCCACCAGCAGAGTAAGGCAGGGTATAGAAAAACTGTTTTTT; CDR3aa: CATSRVRQGIEKLFF
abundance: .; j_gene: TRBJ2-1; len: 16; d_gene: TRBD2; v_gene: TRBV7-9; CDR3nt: TGTGCCAGCAGCGCCCGTTTAGCGGGGAATAACAATGAGCAGTTCTTC; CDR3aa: CASSARLAGNNNEQFF
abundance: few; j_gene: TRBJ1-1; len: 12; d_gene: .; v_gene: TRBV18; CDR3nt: TGTGCCAGCTCATCGGACAGCCAGCGGGCTTTCTTT; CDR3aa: CASSSDSQRAFF
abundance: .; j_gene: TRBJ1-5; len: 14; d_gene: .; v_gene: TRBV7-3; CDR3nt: TGTGCCAGCAGCTTAAGGGCAGCTGATCAGCCCCAGCATTTT; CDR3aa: CASSLRAADQPQHF
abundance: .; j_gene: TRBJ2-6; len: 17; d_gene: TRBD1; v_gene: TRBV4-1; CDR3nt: TGCGCCAGCAGCCCTTCGGACAGGCCCTCTGGGGCCAACGTCCTGACTTTC; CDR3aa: CASSPSDRPSGANVLTF